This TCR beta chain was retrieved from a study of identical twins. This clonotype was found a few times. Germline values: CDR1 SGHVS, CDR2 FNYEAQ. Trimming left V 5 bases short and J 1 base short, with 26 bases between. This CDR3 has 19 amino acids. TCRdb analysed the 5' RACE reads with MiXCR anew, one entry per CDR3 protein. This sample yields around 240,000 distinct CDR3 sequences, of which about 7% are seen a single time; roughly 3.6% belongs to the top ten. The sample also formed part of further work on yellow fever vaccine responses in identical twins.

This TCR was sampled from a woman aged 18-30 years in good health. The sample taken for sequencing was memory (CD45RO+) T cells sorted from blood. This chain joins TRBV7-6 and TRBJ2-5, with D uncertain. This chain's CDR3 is CASSTHTTAFTLFQETQYF. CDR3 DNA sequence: TGTGCCAGCAGCACCCACACAACAGCCTTTACTCTCTTCCAAGAGACCCAGTACTTC. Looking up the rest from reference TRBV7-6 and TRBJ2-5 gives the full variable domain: GAGVSQSPRYKVTKRGQDVALRCDPISGHVSLYWYRQALGQGPEFLTYFNYEAQQDKSGLPNDRFSAERPEGSISTLTIQRTEQRDSAMYRCASSTHTTAFTLFQETQYFGPGTRLLVL.